These T cell receptor beta chains were read from a single sample in a study of CD8 T cells in Susac syndrome. In TCRdb, the immunoSEQ multiplex PCR reads were re-called with MiXCR into one record per CDR3 protein. The profile shows a few hundred thousand distinct CDR3 sequences, about 90% of them singletons. The sample consisted of CD4+ T cells from PBMCs. These receptors were obtained from a human donor with multiple sclerosis. CDR3s include the opening cysteine and the closing phenylalanine or tryptophan. D genes are given only for firm matches. Clone size is given for some rows only: seen once, a few or many times, or a class if the clone is expanded.

clone_size | d_call | j_call | v_call | cdr3_nt | cdr3_aa
NA | NA | TRBJ2-1 | TRBV15 | TGTGCCACCAGCCCAGCGAGGGATGAGCAGTTCTTC | CATSPARDEQFF
NA | NA | TRBJ1-3 | TRBV4-3 | TGCGCCAGCAGCCAACCGGGAGGGGGATCCTCTGGAAACACCATATATTTT | CASSQPGGGSSGNTIYF
NA | NA | TRBJ1-1 | TRBV25-1 | TGTGCCAGCAGTGAGGCAGGGAACACTGAAGCTTTCTTT | CASSEAGNTEAFF
NA | NA | TRBJ1-1 | TRBV10-3 | TGTGCCATCAGTGACCGACAGGCATTGAACACTGAAGCTTTCTTT | CAISDRQALNTEAFF
NA | NA | TRBJ2-1 | TRBV4-3 | TGCGCCAGCAGCCAAGATCGAGGTTGGGGGGCTGAGCAGTTCTTC | CASSQDRGWGAEQFF
NA | TRBD2 | TRBJ2-1 | TRBV3-1 | TGTGCCAGCAGCCAAGGACTAGCGGCCTACAATGAGCAGTTCTTC | CASSQGLAAYNEQFF
NA | TRBD1 | TRBJ1-2 | TRBV5-8 | TGTGCCAGCAGCGCGCCGGGACAGGGGAGAAACTATGGCTACACCTTC | CASSAPGQGRNYGYTF
NA | TRBD1 | TRBJ2-5 | TRBV3-1 | TGTGCCAGCAGCCCATCGACAGGGCTATGGGGAGAGACCCAGTACTTC | CASSPSTGLWGETQYF
NA | TRBD1 | TRBJ2-1 | TRBV29-1 | TGCAGCGACAGGGGGGTGTCCTACGGTGAGCAGTTCTTC | CSDRGVSYGEQFF
once | TRBD1 | TRBJ1-4 | TRBV29-1 | TGCAGCTTCAAGACAGGGGCTAATGAAAAACTGTTTTTT | CSFKTGANEKLFF
NA | NA | TRBJ2-5 | TRBV7-3 | TGTGCCAGCAGCCCCCAGGCGGGCAGGGCCCAAGAGACCCAGTACTTC | CASSPQAGRAQETQYF
NA | NA | TRBJ1-5 | TRBV18 | TGTGCCAGCTCACCGGGGCAAGTTCAGCCCCAGCATTTT | CASSPGQVQPQHF
NA | TRBD2 | TRBJ2-1 | TRBV7-9 | TGTGCCAGCAGCCAACTAGCGGGAGTGAACAATGAGCAGTTCTTC | CASSQLAGVNNEQFF
few | NA | TRBJ2-2 | TRBV29-1 | TGCAGCGTTGAGGCAGGGATAAGCACCGGGGAGCTGTTTTTT | CSVEAGISTGELFF
NA | TRBD1 | TRBJ2-7 | TRBV19 | TGTGCCAGTCGGCCGGGACAGGGTAGATCTGCCTACGAGCAGTACTTC | CASRPGQGRSAYEQYF
NA | NA | TRBJ2-2 | TRBV20-1 | TGCAGTGCCTGGGACGGGGAGCTGTTTTTT | CSAWDGELFF